The rows below give T cell receptor beta chains drawn from one sample of a study of a mutant IDH1 vaccine in newly diagnosed glioma. For these TCRs, the target antigens are not known. TCRdb's table, derived via immunoSEQ multiplex PCR, lists solely in-frame clones and lacks some. The table lists 60,000 or so clones, 75% to 90% of them singletons. Sequenced here: PBMCs, sampled from a glioma patient whose treatment included an IDH1 peptide vaccine. These receptors were collected from a man aged 35 to 55 with glioma. The conserved cysteine and the conserved F or W are not part of the CDR3 here.

j_call	v_call	cdr3_aa
NA	TRBV6-1	ASSLGLAGANEQY
TRBJ2-5	TRBV5-4	ASSPIARSLQETQY
TRBJ2-1	TRBV5-8	ASSFGGREDLQF
TRBJ2-3	TRBV5-1	ASSSVRGGTDTQY
TRBJ1-2	TRBV5-4	ASSSPRTGANYGYT
TRBJ1-1	TRBV7-8	ASSLGQTNTEAF
TRBJ1-5	TRBV18	ASSSTTEQPQH
TRBJ2-7	TRBV5-6	ASSSKFAGVYEQY
TRBJ1-2	TRBV11-2	ASSLGGGTGYT
TRBJ1-1	TRBV19	ASGRGQRSTEAF
TRBJ1-5	TRBV25-1	ATSAGQGAKSNQPQH
TRBJ1-2	TRBV28	ASSLERPSHGYT
TRBJ2-5	TRBV6-6	ASSYRGGQETQY
TRBJ2-1	TRBV6-5	ASSPTNVWNNEQF
TRBJ2-3	TRBV5-6	ASSFRTSGGSTDTQY
TRBJ1-2	TRBV4-1	ASSQDGQGARYGYT
TRBJ1-1	TRBV28	ASFPFLNTEAF
TRBJ2-7	TRBV2	ASTKTSGPYEQY
TRBJ2-7	TRBV4-3	ASSQAAGGRAPYEQY
TRBJ1-2	TRBV28	ASSSGRSYGYT
TRBJ2-7	TRBV27	ASSLWREGRNEQY
TRBJ1-5	TRBV19	ASTPTLGRITNNQPQH
TRBJ2-3	TRBV19	ASSIVTGFADTQY
TRBJ1-1	TRBV27	ASIDRTEAF
TRBJ1-1	TRBV28	ASTTAWGTNTEAF
TRBJ1-4	TRBV30	ASNRHNEKLF
TRBJ2-7	TRBV5-1	ASSGTSGGLYEQY